This entry lists 21 T cell receptor beta chains sequenced from one sample in a study of blood T cells in healthy people across ages. For the second PCR, which ran for roughly 6 to 11 cycles, a sample-barcoded 5' primer and a J-beta primer mix were used. One entry per CDR3 protein, called by TCRdb with MiXCR from the 5' RACE reads. Among over 300,000 distinct CDR3 sequences listed, approximately 51% were seen once. The specimen was blood. These receptors were taken from a man between 60 and 75 years old in good health.

The chain couples TRBV20-1 to TRBJ1-2; D remains ambiguous. The ends were cut back, 6 bases at V and 0 bases at J, with 14 bases in the middle. The length of the CDR3 is 14 residues. CDR1 is DFQATT, CDR2 SNEGSKA, per germline (reference sequence). For the CDR3, the DNA is TGCAGTGCCAGTGCCGGGGTGGCTAACTATGGCTACACCTTC. Encoded protein: CSASAGVANYGYTF.

This rearrangement joins TRBV7-2 to TRBJ2-3, with 8 bases aligning to TRBD2. The CDR3 runs to 16 residues. The J segment lost 4 bases and the V segment lost 5 bases, leaving 11 bases of the junction unmatched. From germline, CDR1 is SGHTA and CDR2 FQGNSA. The chain's CDR3 is CASSQDLTGGPDTQYF. DNA of the CDR3: TGTGCCAGCAGCCAAGATCTGACGGGGGGGCCAGATACGCAGTATTTT.

This chain uses TRBV3-1 with TRBJ2-7, with D tentatively TRBD1 (5 bases). Germline CDR1 reads LGHDT; CDR2 reads YNNKEL (reference sequence). Between the trimmed V and J ends, which lost 6 bases and 2 bases, there was a span of 11 bases. CDR3 length equals 13 residues. CDR3 sequence (DNA): TGTGCCAGCAGAGGGGATACCCCCTACGAGCAGTACTTC. Translated: CASRGDTPYEQYF.

The rearrangement uses TRBV9 and TRBJ2-2, with 12 bases that match TRBD2. The CDR3 is 18 residues long. Germline CDR1 is SGDLS and CDR2 is YYNGEE. V lost 1 base and J lost 5; bases outside the gene matches: 9. CDR3 sequence: CASSVLSSGGAVTGELFF. DNA of the CDR3: TGTGCCAGCAGCGTATTGTCTAGCGGGGGGGCAGTGACCGGGGAGCTGTTTTTT.

On this clonotype itself: A read error may produce the germline difference seen at one junction end. The CDR3 region is CASSDSGGADEQFF. CDR3 coding DNA: TGTGCTAGCAGCGATAGCGGGGGGGCCGATGAGCAGTTCTTC. This chain joins TRBV7-7 and TRBJ2-1, with 11 bases fitting TRBD2. The germline gives CDR1 SSHAT, CDR2 FNYEAQ (reference sequence). CDR3 length equals 14 residues.

The V and J genes are TRBV25-1 and TRBJ1-2, with D hard to call. Deletions cut 2 bases from V and 8 bases from J, with 9 bases between. Germline CDR1 reads MGHDK; CDR2 reads SYGVNS. CDR3 length: 12 amino acids. In DNA form, the CDR3 reads TGTGCCAGCAGTGAAGGACTTTCCGGCTACACCTTC. Its translation is CASSEGLSGYTF.

The chain recombines TRBV5-1 with TRBJ2-1; D is perhaps TRBD2 (6 bases). Trimming cost V 7 bases and J 2 bases, with 19 bases left between them. This CDR3 comprises 16 residues. Germline lookup yields CDR1 SGHRS and CDR2 YFSETQ. This chain's CDR3 is CASLPLDGGAYNEQFF. CDR3 sequence (DNA): TGCGCCAGCTTACCCCTGGACGGAGGGGCCTACAATGAGCAGTTCTTC. The variable domain in full, completed from reference TRBV5-1 and TRBJ2-1, reads KAGVTQTPRYLIKTRGQQVTLSCSPISGHRSVSWYQQTPGQGLQFLFEYFSETQRNKGNFPGRFSGRQFSNSRSEMNVSTLELGDSALYLCASLPLDGGAYNEQFFGPGTRLTVL.

This clonotype turned up a few times. This chain uses TRBV5-1 with TRBJ2-3; D not resolved. CDR3 length: 13 amino acids. Trimming removed 4 bases from V and 6 bases from J, with 12 bases in between. The V gene's germline CDR1 is SGHRS and CDR2 YFSETQ. CDR3 protein: CASSGSLGDTQYF. In DNA, the CDR3 is TGCGCCAGCAGCGGAAGCCTCGGGGATACGCAGTATTTT.

J is TRBJ2-1 and V is TRBV4-3, with D possibly called TRBD1 or TRBD2 (6 bases each). The length of the CDR3 is 15 residues. Germline V CDR1 and CDR2: LGHNA, YSLEER. V was shortened by 3 bases and J by 8 bases, with 17 bases between the two germline ends. The CDR3 DNA is TGCGCCAGCAGCCAGGTAGGGGGGTCTAGCGATGAGCAGTTCTTC. It is translated as CASSQVGGSSDEQFF.

This sequence joins TRBV20-1 and TRBJ2-3; 8 nucleotides align to TRBD2. Germline V lookup: CDR1 DFQATT, CDR2 SNEGSKA (reference sequence). V gave up 6 bases and J gave up 0 bases; unmatched junction bases: 8. The CDR3 totals 15 residues. This chain's CDR3 is CSATTSGFSTDTQYF. Here the CDR3 DNA reads TGCAGTGCGACCACTAGCGGTTTTAGCACAGATACGCAGTATTTT.

The V gene is TRBV4-2, the J gene TRBJ2-2; D gene ambiguous. This CDR3 has 12 residues. Trimming stripped 3 bases from V and 8 bases from J, with 7 bases between. Per germline, CDR1 LGHNA and CDR2 YNFKEQ. CDR3 in amino acids: CASSHPPGELFF. In nucleotides, the CDR3 is TGTGCCAGCAGCCACCCTCCTGGGGAGCTGTTTTTT.

The rearrangement joins TRBV28 to TRBJ2-7, with D perhaps being TRBD1 or TRBD2 (5 bases each). The V end was cut by 6 bases, the J end by 6 bases, with 24 bases between. This CDR3 has 16 amino acids. Germline V gene data show CDR1 as MDHEN and CDR2 as SYDVKM. The chain's CDR3 is CASRSVGTAGLCEQYF. CDR3 in DNA: TGTGCCAGCAGATCAGTCGGGACCGCTGGTTTGTGCGAGCAGTACTTC.

This chain joins TRBV9 and TRBJ2-1, with D unclear. V was clipped by 0 bases and J by 15 bases, with 13 bases between them. Germline V CDR1 and CDR2: SGDLS, YYNGEE. There are 12 residues in the CDR3. The CDR3 region is CASSVDRAGMFF. Written as DNA, the CDR3 is TGTGCCAGCAGCGTAGATCGGGCAGGCATGTTCTTC.

The chain employs TRBV29-1 and TRBJ2-3; D not certain. CDR1 and CDR2 (germline): SQVTM, ANQGSEA. The CDR3 extends over 13 amino acids. With 4 bases removed from V and 2 bases from J, the gap between germline ends came to 10 bases. The CDR3 reads CSVAIPYTDTQYF. Here the CDR3 DNA reads TGCAGCGTTGCCATCCCGTACACAGATACGCAGTATTTT.

This clonotype was observed many times. The CDR3 spells CASSPSGTYEQYF. DNA for the CDR3: TGTGCCAGCAGCCCTAGCGGGACCTACGAGCAGTACTTC. The chain uses TRBV28 and TRBJ2-7; 9 nucleotides align to TRBD2. This CDR3 is built from 13 residues. V trimming: 6 bases; J trimming: 2 bases; junction bases outside the gene matches: 2. Per the germline V gene, CDR1 is MDHEN and CDR2 is SYDVKM. The full variable domain, rest sourced from reference TRBV28 and TRBJ2-7, is DVKVTQSSRYLVKRTGEKVFLECVQDMDHENMFWYRQDPGLGLRLIYFSYDVKMKEKGDIPEGYSVSREKKERFSLILESASTNQTSMYLCASSPSGTYEQYFGPGTRLTVT.

This rearrangement joins TRBV27 to TRBJ1-1; 12 bases agree with TRBD1. Trimming cost V 8 bases and J 6 bases; bases outside gene matches: 7. The CDR3 is 14 residues long. Germline CDR1 is MNHEY and CDR2 is SMNVEV (reference sequence). The CDR3 region is CASGSGTGGSEAFF. CDR3 DNA sequence: TGTGCCAGCGGATCCGGGACAGGGGGCTCTGAAGCTTTCTTT.

This clonotype has ten or more counts. The rearrangement joins TRBV20-1 to TRBJ2-5; D not certain. V dropped 2 bases and J dropped 5 bases, with 12 bases sitting between them. CDR3 length equals 13 residues. The germline V gene encodes CDR1 DFQATT and CDR2 SNEGSKA (reference sequence). Written as DNA, the CDR3 is TGCAGTGCTAGACTACCACCTACGGAGACCCAGTACTTC. It translates to CSARLPPTETQYF.

Here the CDR3 reads CASSNPPGEQFF. In DNA form, the CDR3 reads TGTGCCAGCAGCAACCCACCTGGGGAGCAGTTCTTC. This chain links TRBV6-2 or TRBV6-3 with TRBJ2-1; no firm D call. The germline V gene has CDR1 MNHEY and CDR2 SVGEGT. There are 12 residues in the CDR3. V was cut by 6 bases and J by 10 bases, with 13 bases left in between.

This chain connects TRBV12-3 or TRBV12-4 to TRBJ2-2; D not certain. This CDR3 spans 14 amino acids. Trimming pared 6 bases from V and 1 base from J, leaving 9 bases between. CDR3 in DNA: TGTGCCAGCAGCCGAAGAGGGAACACCGGGGAGCTGTTTTTT. This gives the protein CASSRRGNTGELFF.

This chain joins TRBV6-2 or TRBV6-3 and TRBJ2-1, with D perhaps TRBD1 or TRBD2 (6 bases each). The CDR3 is made up of 14 amino acids. Germline V gene lookup returns CDR1 MNHEY and CDR2 SVGEGT. Trimming removed 8 bases at V and 6 bases at J, with 17 bases between. CDR3 sequence reads: CASGQLRAGNEQFF. In nucleotides, the CDR3 is TGTGCCAGCGGACAGCTCCGAGCGGGCAATGAGCAGTTCTTC.

Only a few counts were recorded for this clonotype. Written as DNA, the CDR3 is TGCAGTGCTAGAGCCCCATCCGCGGGCTACACCTTC. It codes for CSARAPSAGYTF. The genes are TRBV20-1 and TRBJ1-2; D is unresolved. The CDR3 spans 12 residues. Germline CDR1 is DFQATT and CDR2 is SNEGSKA (reference sequence). Trimming took off 1 base at V and 8 bases at J, with 11 bases between the two ends.